A single sample gave rise to the 30 T cell receptor beta chains below, sequenced in a study of T cell repertoires in cytomegalovirus infection. MiXCR, run by TCRdb on the reads, gives a single entry per CDR3 protein. The table shows 200,000 to 300,000 distinct CDR3 sequences, with around 13% occurring only once. Sequencing used PBMCs. Receptor source: a human donor in good health (CMV status not recorded). Some clones in this sample may be carry-over from other donors' samples.

This clonotype was detected a few times. The V and J genes are TRBV4-1 and TRBJ1-1; 7 bases map to TRBD1. CDR3 length: 15 residues. V lost 2 bases, J lost 5 bases, and 8 bases stayed unmatched. Germline V gene sequence: CDR1 MGHRA, CDR2 YSYEKL. The CDR3 loop is CASSQPYRGDTEAFF. The CDR3 DNA reads TGCGCCAGCAGCCAACCTTACAGGGGCGATACTGAAGCTTTCTTT.

The chain combines TRBV2 with TRBJ2-7; D is ambiguous. This CDR3 spans 13 amino acids. Deletions cut 7 bases from V and 0 bases from J, with 10 bases between. CDR1 is SNHLY, CDR2 FYNNEI, per germline. DNA for the CDR3: TGTGCCAGCATACCACCTCTCTCCTACGAGCAGTACTTC. Its translation is CASIPPLSYEQYF. The full variable domain, completed using reference TRBV2 and TRBJ2-7, is EPEVTQTPSHQVTQMGQEVILRCVPISNHLYFYWYRQILGQKVEFLVSFYNNEISEKSEIFDDQFSVERPDGSNFTLKIRSTKLEDSAMYFCASIPPLSYEQYFGPGTRLTVT.

This clonotype was picked up many times. The chain combines TRBV7-8 with TRBJ2-5; 7 nucleotides match TRBD2. The trim removed 1 base at V and 6 bases at J, leaving 5 bases unmatched. CDR1 and CDR2 (germline): SGHVS, FQNEAQ. CDR3 length equals 14 residues. CDR3: CASSLDPGGQTQYF. The CDR3 coding sequence is TGTGCCAGCAGCTTAGATCCGGGGGGACAGACCCAGTACTTC.

This clonotype was detected a few times. The chain links TRBV11-2 to TRBJ2-1; a weak D match, TRBD2 (6 bases). Trimming pared 1 base from V and 7 bases from J, leaving 14 bases between. The CDR3 contains 15 residues. CDR1 and CDR2 (germline): SGHAT, FQNNGV. The CDR3 sequence is CASSLGGGFGNEQFF. In DNA form, the CDR3 reads TGTGCCAGCAGCTTAGGTGGAGGGTTCGGGAATGAGCAGTTCTTC.

This clonotype has just a few counts. The chain recombines TRBV10-3 with TRBJ1-1; TRBD1 matches 8 bases. Per germline, CDR1 ENHRY and CDR2 SYGVKD. The junction had 8 bases not matched to a gene; V was cut back by 7 bases and J by 4 bases. This CDR3 comprises 14 residues. The CDR3 DNA is TGTGCCATCACCCTGGACAGGGAATCCACTGAAGCTTTCTTT. Its translation is CAITLDRESTEAFF.

This chain links TRBV2 with TRBJ2-5; 10 bases agree with TRBD2. The V gene's germline CDR1 is SNHLY and CDR2 FYNNEI. V was clipped by 8 bases and J by 2 bases; unmatched bases: 5. This CDR3 region has 14 residues. As DNA, the CDR3 is TGTGCCAGCCTTGGACTAGCGGAACAAGAGACCCAGTACTTC. Translation: CASLGLAEQETQYF.

This clonotype has ten or more counts. The CDR3 protein is CASSLPGTEAFF. In nucleotides, the CDR3 is TGTGCCAGCAGCCTTCCGGGCACTGAAGCTTTCTTT. This chain links TRBV28 with TRBJ1-1; D gene ambiguous. The V and J ends lost 6 bases and 4 bases respectively, with 9 bases between them. The CDR3 contains 12 residues. The V gene's germline CDR1 is MDHEN and CDR2 SYDVKM. Based on the CDR3 plus reference TRBV28 and TRBJ1-1, the full variable domain is DVKVTQSSRYLVKRTGEKVFLECVQDMDHENMFWYRQDPGLGLRLIYFSYDVKMKEKGDIPEGYSVSREKKERFSLILESASTNQTSMYLCASSLPGTEAFFGQGTRLTVV.

V is TRBV15 and J is TRBJ2-2; D might be TRBD2 (5 bases). CDR1 and CDR2 from the germline V gene are LNHNV and YYDKDF (reference sequence). Trimming pared 1 base from V and 0 bases from J, leaving 9 bases between. The CDR3 is 16 residues long. The CDR3 sequence is CATSRVGSSNTGELFF. The CDR3 DNA reads as TGTGCCACCAGCAGAGTTGGGAGCTCGAACACCGGGGAGCTGTTTTTT. Using reference TRBV15 and TRBJ2-2 for the parts outside the CDR3, the full variable domain is DAMVIQNPRYQVTQFGKPVTLSCSQTLNHNVMYWYQQKSSQAPKLLFHYYDKDFNNEADTPDNFQSRRPNTSFCFLDIRSPGLGDTAMYLCATSRVGSSNTGELFFGEGSRLTVL.

The rearrangement joins TRBV6-1 to TRBJ2-3, with 11 bases fitting TRBD2. With 5 bases clipped from V and 5 bases from J, the junction kept 6 bases outside the gene matches. This CDR3 is 15 amino acids long. CDR1 is MNHNS, CDR2 SASEGT, per germline. The CDR3 nucleotides read TGTGCCAGCAGTATCGATAGCGGGGGGGGAGATACGCAGTATTTT. Amino acids: CASSIDSGGGDTQYF.

This clonotype was seen ten or more times. The chain employs TRBV7-2 and TRBJ2-3; D is uncertain. CDR1 SGHTA and CDR2 FQGNSA come from the germline V gene. Trimming pared 6 bases from V and 2 bases from J, leaving 3 bases between. The CDR3 sequence is 11 residues long. The CDR3 is CASRITDTQYF. The DNA for the CDR3 is TGTGCCAGCAGGATCACAGATACGCAGTATTTT.

The chain has TRBV11-2 and TRBJ2-5, with D possibly being TRBD1 (6 bases). The CDR3 sequence is 14 residues long. Trimming took 5 bases from V and 5 from J, leaving 15 bases between them. From germline, CDR1 is SGHAT and CDR2 FQNNGV. The CDR3 spells CASSPSTGRETQYF. The CDR3, as DNA: TGTGCCAGCAGCCCGTCGACAGGCCGGGAGACCCAGTACTTC.

This clonotype was found many times. V usage is TRBV7-6 and J usage is TRBJ2-2; D gene uncertain. The germline V gene has CDR1 SGHVS and CDR2 FNYEAQ. CDR3 size: 13 residues. V lost 6 bases and J lost 6, with 11 bases in between. The CDR3 DNA is TGTGCCAGCAGGGAAGTGTTAGCCGGGGAGCTGTTTTTT. Translating it yields CASREVLAGELFF. The complete variable domain, with remaining parts taken from reference TRBV7-6 and TRBJ2-2, reads GAGVSQSPRYKVTKRGQDVALRCDPISGHVSLYWYRQALGQGPEFLTYFNYEAQQDKSGLPNDRFSAERPEGSISTLTIQRTEQRDSAMYRCASREVLAGELFFGEGSRLTVL.

In this sample, this clonotype turned up a few times. The chain has TRBV6-2 or TRBV6-3 and TRBJ1-4; possible D gene TRBD1, 6 bases. This CDR3 comprises 14 residues. Germline V gene sequence: CDR1 MNHEY, CDR2 SVGEGT. The V and J ends lost 6 bases and 8 bases respectively, with 16 bases between them. The CDR3 bases are TGTGCCAGCAGCCCCGGCGTCCAGGGGGAAAAACTGTTTTTT. This gives the protein CASSPGVQGEKLFF.

The chain combines TRBV2 with TRBJ2-1; D is undetermined. The CDR3 has 15 amino acids. CDR1 SNHLY and CDR2 FYNNEI come from the germline V gene. V lost 4 bases and J lost 4, with 14 bases in between. The CDR3 loop is CASSGIIQSYNEQFF. CDR3 nucleotide sequence: TGTGCCAGCAGTGGAATTATTCAATCTTACAATGAGCAGTTCTTC.

There are a few counts of this clonotype. The V gene is TRBV20-1, the J gene TRBJ1-2; 9 bases are a match to TRBD1. The CDR3 extends over 16 amino acids. The trim removed 1 base at V and 4 bases at J, leaving 10 bases unmatched. Germline CDR1 and CDR2: DFQATT and SNEGSKA (reference sequence). The CDR3 nucleotides are TGCAGTGCTAGAGCCCGGGGACAGGGAGGTCTCTATGGCTACACCTTC. Its protein product is CSARARGQGGLYGYTF.

The rearrangement links TRBV28 to TRBJ1-1, with TRBD1 as a possible D gene (6 bases). Germline V CDR1 and CDR2: MDHEN, SYDVKM. V was trimmed by 8 bases and J by 4 bases, leaving 20 bases between them. The CDR3 loop spans 15 amino acids. CDR3 nucleotide sequence: TGTGCCAGCCAGGGGCCCCTGGGACGTGGCACTGAAGCTTTCTTT. The encoded protein is CASQGPLGRGTEAFF.

The sample holds many counts of this clonotype. V gene TRBV10-3 combines with J gene TRBJ1-6; D not resolved. The CDR3 contains 16 residues. The V gene's germline CDR1 is ENHRY and CDR2 SYGVKD. V shed 2 bases and J shed 0 bases, with 8 bases lying between them. This CDR3 reads CAISEKALSYNSPLHF. For the CDR3, the DNA is TGTGCCATCAGTGAGAAGGCCCTCTCCTATAATTCACCCCTCCACTTT.

The CDR3 reads CASNTLSYNEQFF. CDR3 in DNA: TGTGCCAGCAACACCTTATCCTACAATGAGCAGTTCTTC. The chain uses TRBV7-9 and TRBJ2-1; unclear D gene. The length of the CDR3 is 13 residues. With 7 bases removed from V and 1 base from J, the gap between germline ends came to 8 bases. Germline V gene data show CDR1 as SEHNR and CDR2 as FQNEAQ (reference sequence).

The CDR3, as DNA: TGTGCCAGCAGCTACGGGCGGGGTTTAGGCCAGCCCCAGCATTTT. Its protein is CASSYGRGLGQPQHF. The genes are TRBV5-6 and TRBJ1-5; the D is unclear. Germline-derived CDR1 and CDR2 are SGHDT and YYEEEE. The CDR3 is 15 residues long. V shed 3 bases and J shed 7 bases, with 17 bases lying between them. The full variable domain, in which reference TRBV5-6 and TRBJ1-5 provide the parts outside the CDR3, is DAGVTQSPTHLIKTRGQQVTLRCSPKSGHDTVSWYQQALGQGPQFIFQYYEEEERQRGNFPDRFSGHQFPNYSSELNVNALLLGDSALYLCASSYGRGLGQPQHFGDGTRLSIL.

A remark on this clonotype: A clone one base away is much larger, so this may be a read error. The chain recombines TRBV12-3 or TRBV12-4 with TRBJ1-1, with unresolved D. The CDR3 is 14 residues long. The CDR3 is CASTRHSGNTEALF. The DNA for the CDR3 is TGTGCCAGCACCCGCCACTCGGGGAACACTGAAGCTTTATTT.

The CDR3 coding sequence is TGTGCCAGCAGTTGGGCTAGCGACTACGAGCAGTACTTC. This sequence encodes CASSWASDYEQYF. The chain couples TRBV6-2 or TRBV6-3 to TRBJ2-7, with a possible D match to TRBD2 (6 bases). Trimming left V 4 bases short and J 3 bases short, with 10 bases between. Germline V gives CDR1 MNHEY, CDR2 SVGEGT. The CDR3 covers 13 residues.

The chain combines TRBV2 with TRBJ1-6, with TRBD1 matching over 8 bases. The CDR3 covers 19 residues. The germline V gene encodes CDR1 SNHLY and CDR2 FYNNEI. V shed 0 bases, J shed 0 bases, and the junction held 7 bases outside the gene matches. The CDR3: CASSEASDRGSSYNSPLHF. The DNA for the CDR3 is TGTGCCAGCAGTGAAGCTTCCGACAGGGGAAGCTCCTATAATTCACCCCTCCACTTT.

This rearrangement joins TRBV7-9 to TRBJ1-4; D is ambiguous. Trimming stripped 5 bases from V and 6 bases from J, with 16 bases between. From germline, CDR1 is SEHNR and CDR2 FQNEAQ (reference sequence). The CDR3 runs 15 residues. The CDR3 region is CASSSGLSLDEKLFF. The CDR3 coding sequence is TGTGCCAGCAGCAGCGGACTGTCACTCGATGAAAAACTGTTTTTT.

This clonotype was found many times. The chain has TRBV6-2 or TRBV6-3 and TRBJ2-7; D not certain. V gave up 4 bases and J gave up 0 bases, with 13 bases separating them. The CDR3 loop spans 15 amino acids. Germline CDR1 MNHEY, CDR2 SVGEGT. The CDR3, as DNA: TGTGCCAGCAGTTTGCCTCCGACGGTCTCCTACGAGCAGTACTTC. Its translation: CASSLPPTVSYEQYF.

V gene TRBV9 combines with J gene TRBJ2-5; 11 bases are a match to TRBD2. The CDR3 extends over 17 amino acids. Germline V lookup: CDR1 SGDLS, CDR2 YYNGEE. V trimming: 4 bases; J trimming: 0 bases; junction bases outside the gene matches: 8. CDR3 sequence (DNA): TGTGCCAGCAGCACCGGGACTAGCGGAAAGTACCAAGAGACCCAGTACTTC. Amino acid sequence: CASSTGTSGKYQETQYF.

This clonotype showed up many times. The V gene is TRBV25-1, the J gene TRBJ1-1, with D perhaps matching TRBD1 (5 bases). Germline values: CDR1 MGHDK, CDR2 SYGVNS. V gave up 1 base and J gave up 7 bases, with 10 bases separating them. The CDR3 length is 13 residues. The CDR3 DNA follows: TGTGCCAGCAGTGAATCGGGGCGTGTTGAAGCTTTCTTT. This translates into CASSESGRVEAFF.

This clonotype was seen only a few times. The chain combines TRBV7-3 with TRBJ2-3; D uncertain. The CDR3 contains 14 residues. V was cut by 4 bases and J by 4 bases, with 12 bases left in between. Germline assignment: CDR1 SGHTA and CDR2 FQGTGA. The CDR3 is CASSWGSRADTQYF. CDR3 in DNA: TGTGCCAGCAGCTGGGGAAGTCGGGCAGATACGCAGTATTTT.

This clonotype was observed a few times. The rearrangement uses TRBV18 and TRBJ1-4, with D possibly matching TRBD1 (6 bases). Trimming cost V 6 bases and J 13 bases, with 18 bases left between them. Germline values: CDR1 KGHSH, CDR2 LQKENI. This CDR3 is built from 13 residues. The chain's CDR3 is CASSPGTHDRLFF. The CDR3 DNA follows: TGTGCCAGCTCTCCGGGGACACACGATCGACTGTTTTTT.

This CDR3 is CATSEGRAYNEQFF. CDR3 in DNA: TGTGCCACCAGCGAGGGACGAGCCTACAATGAGCAGTTCTTC. The genes are TRBV15 and TRBJ2-1; D is tentatively TRBD1 or TRBD2 (5 bases each). V was pared by 5 bases and J by 2 bases, with 10 bases between. This CDR3 is 14 amino acids long. The germline V gene encodes CDR1 LNHNV and CDR2 YYDKDF (reference sequence). Variable domain in full (rest from reference TRBV15 and TRBJ2-1): DAMVIQNPRYQVTQFGKPVTLSCSQTLNHNVMYWYQQKSSQAPKLLFHYYDKDFNNEADTPDNFQSRRPNTSFCFLDIRSPGLGDTAMYLCATSEGRAYNEQFFGPGTRLTVL.

The V call is TRBV15, the J call TRBJ2-5; D unclear. V was trimmed by 0 bases and J by 5 bases, leaving 10 bases between them. Germline CDR1 reads LNHNV; CDR2 reads YYDKDF (reference sequence). This CDR3 is 14 amino acids long. The CDR3 loop is CATSRDLDVETQYF. The CDR3 DNA reads as TGTGCCACCAGCAGAGATCTGGACGTTGAGACCCAGTACTTC. The full variable domain, with the rest looked up from reference TRBV15 and TRBJ2-5, is DAMVIQNPRYQVTQFGKPVTLSCSQTLNHNVMYWYQQKSSQAPKLLFHYYDKDFNNEADTPDNFQSRRPNTSFCFLDIRSPGLGDTAMYLCATSRDLDVETQYFGPGTRLLVL.